Below, 25 T cell receptor beta chains from the same sample are listed, as sequenced in a study of T-cell memory formation after mild COVID-19 (dated by TCRdb to the early 2020s). Library construction relied on 5' RACE. TCRdb names Illumina NovaSeq 6000 as the instrument used. TCRdb reran the public reads through fastp at Q25 and MiXCR, keeping productive beta chains. Rows with a matching CDR3 protein are joined into one entry that keeps the most common DNA and genes. The sample data list about 260,000 distinct CDR3 sequences, and under 20% of these were observed just once. The ten largest clones add up to 22% of the sample. The sample comprised PBMCs or a T cell subset sorted from them (not recorded which). These receptors came from a man between 18 and 29 years old who had mild COVID-19 (a few samples of this study predate the infection). The sample titles of this study are shuffled in the database, so cell type and time point are left out; the donor was told from shared clones.

This clonotype was seen a few times. The chain links TRBV29-1 to TRBJ2-3, with D uncertain. Germline V CDR1 and CDR2: SQVTM, ANQGSEA. The CDR3 runs 14 residues. The V and J ends lost 3 bases and 1 base respectively, with 11 bases between them. The DNA of the CDR3 is TGCAGCGTTGACTCCATTGAGGGCACAGATACGCAGTATTTT. Translating gives CSVDSIEGTDTQYF.

This clonotype has a handful of counts. The chain uses TRBV5-1 and TRBJ2-2; 8 bases match TRBD2. The V and J ends lost 2 bases and 3 bases, in that order; junction bases with no gene match: 3. Germline assignment: CDR1 SGHRS and CDR2 YFSETQ. This CDR3 has 15 residues. The CDR3 region is CASSLAGEYTGELFF. The CDR3 nucleotides are TGCGCCAGCAGCTTAGCGGGGGAGTACACCGGGGAGCTGTTTTTT. Supplemented by reference TRBV5-1 and TRBJ2-2, the full variable domain reads KAGVTQTPRYLIKTRGQQVTLSCSPISGHRSVSWYQQTPGQGLQFLFEYFSETQRNKGNFPGRFSGRQFSNSRSEMNVSTLELGDSALYLCASSLAGEYTGELFFGEGSRLTVL.

In its sample, this clonotype was seen many times. V gene TRBV7-2 combines with J gene TRBJ2-5; D gene uncertain. Germline assignment: CDR1 SGHTA and CDR2 FQGNSA. The CDR3 sequence is 14 residues long. V was shortened by 8 bases and J by 5 bases, with 18 bases between the two germline ends. CDR3 DNA sequence: TGTGCCAGCTCCCCGGCTCGGTCTTCCGAGACCCAGTACTTC. This codes for CASSPARSSETQYF.

This clonotype was counted many times. V gene TRBV5-1 combines with J gene TRBJ2-3; D is unresolved. The germline CDR1 and CDR2 sequences are SGHRS and YFSETQ. Trimming took off 3 bases at V and 4 bases at J, with 12 bases between the two ends. The CDR3 covers 14 residues. CDR3 sequence reads: CASSSDPRADTQYF. Written as DNA, the CDR3 is TGCGCCAGCAGCTCAGATCCTCGGGCAGATACGCAGTATTTT.

There are a few counts of this clonotype. V and J are TRBV4-1 and TRBJ2-7; TRBD1 is a possible D gene (5 bases). V was shortened by 0 bases and J by 2 bases, with 11 bases between the two germline ends. Germline V gene sequence: CDR1 MGHRA, CDR2 YSYEKL. This CDR3 comprises 15 residues. The CDR3 region has the DNA TGCGCCAGCAGCCAAGATCCGGAAGGGGCCTACGAGCAGTACTTC. This codes for CASSQDPEGAYEQYF.

This clonotype has a single count. The chain has TRBV7-9 and TRBJ2-2; 8 positions agree with TRBD1. Germline V gene data show CDR1 as SEHNR and CDR2 as FQNEAQ (reference sequence). The CDR3 is 13 residues long. The junction had 4 bases not matched to a gene; V was cut back by 9 bases and J by 4 bases. CDR3 DNA sequence: TGTGCCAGGGACAGGGTCCTCACCGGGGAGCTGTTTTTT. This encodes CARDRVLTGELFF.

This clonotype was seen more than once but under ten times. The V call is TRBV4-1, the J call TRBJ2-7; weak D call: TRBD2 (6 bases). The CDR3 contains 15 residues. The germline gives CDR1 MGHRA, CDR2 YSYEKL. Trimming took 2 bases from V and 5 from J, leaving 16 bases between them. The CDR3 coding sequence is TGCGCCAGCAGCCAACAACCACTAGCTTCCCACGAGCAGTACGTC. This sequence encodes CASSQQPLASHEQYV.

In this sample, this clonotype turned up a few times. This chain links TRBV5-1 with TRBJ2-7; D remains unclear. The CDR3 contains 13 residues. V was clipped by 5 bases and J by 1 base, with 10 bases between them. Germline CDR1 and CDR2: SGHRS and YFSETQ. The CDR3 is CASRGTGSYEQYF. The CDR3 DNA follows: TGCGCCAGCAGGGGCACCGGTTCCTACGAGCAGTACTTC.

The sample holds many counts of this clonotype. The chain links TRBV7-9 to TRBJ1-1; D call uncertain. The CDR3 sequence is 15 residues long. V was clipped by 5 bases and J by 3 bases, with 16 bases between them. CDR1 SEHNR and CDR2 FQNEAQ come from the germline V gene (reference sequence). The CDR3 region is CASSPSAAEDTEAFF. The CDR3 DNA follows: TGTGCCAGCAGCCCATCGGCGGCGGAAGACACTGAAGCTTTCTTT.

The chain links TRBV6-1 to TRBJ1-5; 7 bases are a match to TRBD1. Germline loops: CDR1 MNHNS, CDR2 SASEGT. The trim removed 10 bases at V and 6 bases at J, leaving 12 bases unmatched. The CDR3 runs to 14 residues. As DNA, the CDR3 is TGTGCCACCGTTACCTCAGGGGGGGGTCAGCCCCAGCATTTT. Its protein is CATVTSGGGQPQHF.

This chain links TRBV20-1 with TRBJ1-6; the match to TRBD1 covers 8 bases. CDR3 size: 17 residues. The germline V gene encodes CDR1 DFQATT and CDR2 SNEGSKA (reference sequence). V trimming: 3 bases; J trimming: 0 bases; junction bases outside the gene matches: 7. In nucleotides, the CDR3 is TGCAGTGCTAGTAGACAGGGGCCCAGCTCCTATAATTCACCCCTCCACTTT. Translation: CSASRQGPSSYNSPLHF.

This rearrangement joins TRBV11-2 to TRBJ2-1; no definite D call. Trimming cost V 5 bases and J 6 bases, with 11 bases left between them. The length of the CDR3 is 13 residues. In germline, CDR1 is SGHAT, CDR2 FQNNGV. CDR3 in amino acids: CASSRSSSNEQFF. The DNA of the CDR3 is TGTGCCAGCAGCAGATCTTCGAGCAATGAGCAGTTCTTC.

The chain carries TRBV7-3 and TRBJ1-1; D remains ambiguous. V was pared by 4 bases and J by 4 bases, with 13 bases between. The CDR3 consists of 14 residues. The germline CDR1 and CDR2 sequences are SGHTA and FQGTGA. The CDR3 loop reads CASSSQSGITEAFF. The DNA of the CDR3 is TGTGCCAGCAGCTCCCAAAGCGGTATCACTGAAGCTTTCTTT.

This clonotype was recorded many times. This chain links TRBV28 with TRBJ1-2, with 8 bases that match TRBD1. CDR1 MDHEN and CDR2 SYDVKM come from the germline V gene. After removal of 3 bases from V and 5 bases from J, the junction contained 5 bases not matched to a gene. This CDR3 spans 14 amino acids. The CDR3 here is CASSFGQGGYGYTF. CDR3 DNA sequence: TGTGCCAGCAGTTTCGGACAGGGCGGGTATGGCTACACCTTC.

The V call is TRBV5-1, the J call TRBJ1-6, with D possibly TRBD1 on 6 matching bases. Germline V gene lookup returns CDR1 SGHRS and CDR2 YFSETQ. The CDR3 length is 15 residues. The V end lost 0 bases, the J end lost 8 bases, and 12 bases lay between the germline ends. CDR3 residues: CASSLARGSDSPLHF. In DNA, the CDR3 is TGCGCCAGCAGCTTGGCCAGGGGCTCAGATTCACCCCTCCACTTT.

This chain uses TRBV15 with TRBJ2-2; possible D gene TRBD2, 6 bases. The CDR3 contains 15 residues. Germline V gene sequence: CDR1 LNHNV, CDR2 YYDKDF (reference sequence). V gave up 7 bases and J gave up 3 bases, with 15 bases separating them. CDR3 protein: CATTKRGLDTGELFF. The CDR3 DNA sequence: TGTGCCACCACCAAAAGGGGACTCGACACCGGGGAGCTGTTTTTT.

The CDR3 loop reads CASSPQWNSNQPQHF. For the CDR3, the DNA is TGTGCCAGTAGCCCCCAGTGGAATAGCAATCAGCCCCAGCATTTT. The gene calls are TRBV19 and TRBJ1-5, with D unclear. The V and J ends lost 6 bases and 0 bases respectively, with 12 bases between them. Germline CDR1 LNHDA, CDR2 SQIVND (reference sequence). The CDR3 is 15 residues long.

This clonotype has a handful of counts. The rearrangement uses TRBV6-2 or TRBV6-3 and TRBJ1-5; D is possibly TRBD1 (6 bases). The CDR3 sequence is 13 residues long. V lost 4 bases to trimming and J lost 5 bases, with 9 bases between them. CDR1 is MNHEY, CDR2 SVGEGT, per germline. The CDR3 here is CASSWTDHQPQHF. CDR3 bases: TGTGCCAGCAGTTGGACAGACCATCAGCCCCAGCATTTT.

The chain links TRBV15 to TRBJ1-4, with D tentatively TRBD1 (5 bases). Germline V CDR1 and CDR2: LNHNV, YYDKDF (reference sequence). The CDR3 totals 13 residues. The germline V and J ends were trimmed by 3 bases and 5 bases, with 7 bases remaining between them. The chain's CDR3 is CATSRGGNEKLFF. CDR3 nucleotide sequence: TGTGCCACCAGCAGGGGGGGGAATGAAAAACTGTTTTTT.

This clonotype appeared many times. The chain combines TRBV6-2 or TRBV6-3 with TRBJ2-7; D uncertain. The CDR3 runs 14 residues. In germline, CDR1 is MNHEY, CDR2 SVGEGT. V lost 2 bases, J lost 2 bases, and 10 bases lay in between. Written as DNA, the CDR3 is TGTGCCAGCAGTTACCCCCAACAGACCTACGAGCAGTACTTC. It yields the protein CASSYPQQTYEQYF.

This clonotype showed up just a few times. The chain uses TRBV5-1 and TRBJ2-2; 8 positions match TRBD2. The CDR3 is 15 residues long. V was pared by 6 bases and J by 7 bases, with 11 bases of the junction left unmatched. Germline loops: CDR1 SGHRS, CDR2 YFSETQ. The CDR3 bases are TGCGCCAGCACCAACCGCGGGGGGAACGGCGGGGAGCTGTTTTTT. Its translation is CASTNRGGNGGELFF.

This clonotype showed up just a few times. The J gene is TRBJ2-7, the V gene TRBV10-3, with TRBD1 matching 8 bases. V shed 6 bases and J 3 bases; nucleotides not matched to a gene: 4. Germline CDR1 is ENHRY and CDR2 is SYGVKD. The CDR3 is 13 amino acids. The chain's CDR3 is CAIRNDRGYEQYV. CDR3 nucleotides: TGTGCCATCAGAAACGACAGGGGCTACGAGCAGTACGTC.

A few counts support this clonotype. This chain uses TRBV25-1 with TRBJ1-2, with D uncertain. Germline V gene sequence: CDR1 MGHDK, CDR2 SYGVNS. The CDR3 runs to 13 residues. Trimming removed 4 bases at V and 1 base at J, with 7 bases between. In nucleotides, the CDR3 is TGTGCCAGCAGTGCCCCGAATAACTATGGCTACACCTTC. Residues: CASSAPNNYGYTF.

V usage is TRBV7-2 and J usage is TRBJ2-5; 12 positions agree with TRBD2. Losses at the gene ends were 1 base for V and 5 bases for J; bases not matched to a gene: 8. This CDR3 is built from 17 residues. Germline CDR1 is SGHTA and CDR2 is FQGNSA. In DNA form, the CDR3 reads TGTGCCAGCAGCTTAGAGGCTAGCGGGGGGGACGAGGAGACCCAGTACTTC. It codes for CASSLEASGGDEETQYF.

CDR3 sequence: CSAEQGAGDEQYF. CDR3 DNA sequence: TGCAGTGCAGAGCAGGGAGCGGGAGACGAGCAGTACTTC. The chain recombines TRBV20-1 with TRBJ2-7; 8 positions agree with TRBD2. The trim removed 6 bases at V and 5 bases at J, leaving 9 bases unmatched. Germline V gene data show CDR1 as DFQATT and CDR2 as SNEGSKA (reference sequence). This CDR3 has 13 amino acids.